Sequencing of this TCR beta chain was carried out in a study of human T cells and chemical hapten exposure. As for the study in general: Variability of per-sample TCR yields stemmed mainly from small differences in pooled library volume.

As for time point: patch test 1, 2 weeks after DPC sensitization. Treatment meaning: therapeutic diphenylcyclopropenone sensitization with weekly scalp DPC. The template was total RNA from unfractionated whole blood. The library attached unique molecular identifiers to individual cDNA molecules. TCRdb reprocessed the RACE reads via MiXCR and lists one record per CDR3 protein. The sample includes 380,000 or so distinct CDR3 sequences, roughly 4.8% seen only once; the top ten take around 2.3%. The V end was cut by 2 bases, the J end by 5 bases, with 9 bases between. CDR1 and CDR2 (germline): SGHTA, FQGTGA. The length of the CDR3 is 13 residues. This clonotype was found many times.

The source was whole blood, collected in connection with sensitization to the hapten diphenylcyclopropenone (DPC). This chain connects TRBV7-3 to TRBJ2-5; unclear D gene. This receptor was identified in a woman in her forties or fifties with alopecia areata. Some clones in this sample may be carry-over from other donors' samples. The DNA for the CDR3 is TGTGCCAGCAGCTTAGGCAGGTCTGAGACCCAGTACTTC. This encodes CASSLGRSETQYF.